This entry features one TCR beta chain sequence. This record belongs to a study of control samples from healthy donors and cancer patients. Measured with immunoSEQ multiplex PCR; TCRdb has only the in-frame clones, and not every one. The repertoire consists of some 150,000 clones, with roughly 89% occurring once and the leading ten covering approximately 1.4%. This CDR3 comprises 14 residues. Germline V lookup: CDR1 SGHAT, CDR2 FQNNGV. The V gene lost 4 bases and the J gene lost 2 bases, with 10 bases spanning the gap. This chain links TRBV11-2 with TRBJ2-3; tentatively, D is TRBD1 (6 bases). Sequenced sample: blood. The sequence was collected from a woman in her 30s in good health. CDR3 residues: CASSSGDVTDTQYF. In DNA form, the CDR3 reads TGTGCCAGCAGCTCAGGGGACGTCACAGATACGCAGTATTTT.